This record looks at one TCR beta chain sequence and its context. The CDR3 is 16 amino acids. Germline CDR1 and CDR2: LGHDT and YNNKEL (reference sequence). The V gene lost 0 bases and the J gene lost 0 bases, with 11 bases spanning the gap. Original data processing: Reference gene primer amplification in the assay estimated nucleated cell counts. The assay was immunoSEQ multiplex PCR, and TCRdb's table has in-frame clones only and misses some. The V and J calls and the clone size are those of that table, but D and trimming were determined from the DNA. The sample has nearly 55,000 clones, about 82% seen once. The data are from a study of blood T cell repertoires in COVID-19. Study-level information: Italy, Spain and the United States were the sources of the convalescent and acute COVID-19 samples.

The TCR originated in a man between 65 and 85 years old with active COVID-19. This rearrangement joins TRBV3-1 (or the pseudogene TRBV3-2) to TRBJ2-5; possible D gene TRBD2, 6 bases. What was sequenced was peripheral blood. The CDR3 reads CASSQDLRRDQETQYF. Written as DNA, the CDR3 is TGTGCCAGCAGCCAAGATCTTAGGAGGGACCAAGAGACCCAGTACTTC.